The clone carrying this TCR beta chain turned up a few times. CDR1 is LGHDT and CDR2 is YNNKEL in the germline V gene (reference sequence). This CDR3 contains 15 residues. With V trimmed by 0 bases and J by 4 bases, 3 bases remained unmatched. The data were obtained in a study of early T cells in non-severe SARS-CoV-2 infection. TCRdb used MiXCR to reprocess the 5' RACE reads, holding one entry per CDR3 protein. The repertoire includes about 110,000 distinct CDR3 sequences, 11% of them detected once, and about 7.6% sits in the top ten. The sample was whole blood. The rearrangement joins TRBV3-1 to TRBJ2-1; TRBD2 agrees at 7 bases. The sequence came from an adult who was a healthcare worker with PCR-confirmed SARS-CoV-2 infection or an uninfected control (not recorded which). CDR3 sequence: CASSQDLAEYNEQFF. The CDR3 DNA reads TGTGCCAGCAGCCAAGATCTAGCGGAGTACAATGAGCAGTTCTTC.